Following are 18 T cell receptor beta chains from one sample sequenced in a study of beta chain features in type 1 diabetes. Broader study findings: When Type 1 diabetes patients were examined, their TCRB CDR3s proved moderately but significantly shorter in all four CD4+ subsets.

cDNA synthesis used the whole RNA isolate, giving expressed TCRB sequences. The repertoire was sequenced with immunoSEQ multiplex PCR; TCRdb's copy has only in-frame clones and lacks some. The sample has a few hundred thousand clones; around 15% are singletons. For these receptors, no antigen is known. Sequenced sample: naive CD4+ T cells from blood. These receptors were obtained from a man aged 30 to 45 with type 1 diabetes.

The V gene is TRBV9, the J gene TRBJ2-1; D ambiguous. CDR1 and CDR2 (germline): SGDLS, YYNGEE. This CDR3 region has 13 residues. The V end lost 4 bases, the J end lost 8 bases, and 13 bases lay between the germline ends. CDR3 sequence reads: CASSHPRGDEQFF. CDR3 coding DNA: TGTGCCAGCAGCCATCCTCGTGGGGATGAGCAGTTCTTC. Supplemented by reference TRBV9 and TRBJ2-1, the full variable domain reads DSGVTQTPKHLITATGQRVTLRCSPRSGDLSVYWYQQSLDQGLQFLIQYYNGEERAKGNILERFSAQQFPDLHSELNLSSLELGDSALYFCASSHPRGDEQFFGPGTRLTVL.

The chain combines TRBV29-1 with TRBJ2-3; D perhaps matches TRBD2 (5 bases). Trimming left V 4 bases short and J 4 bases short, with 21 bases between. The CDR3 covers 16 residues. Germline assignment: CDR1 SQVTM and CDR2 ANQGSEA. CDR3: CSVGALGARGSDTQYF. CDR3 coding DNA: TGCAGCGTTGGCGCCTTGGGAGCGCGAGGATCAGATACGCAGTATTTT.

This rearrangement joins TRBV29-1 to TRBJ2-1; D uncertain. Trimming stripped 4 bases from V and 10 bases from J, with 11 bases between. The CDR3 consists of 11 residues. Germline assignment: CDR1 SQVTM and CDR2 ANQGSEA. CDR3 nucleotide sequence: TGCAGCGTTGGATCCAACAGAGAGCAGTTCTTC. Amino acids: CSVGSNREQFF.

A remark on this clone: This CDR3 is also generated by other DNA sequences in the sample. The rearrangement uses TRBV30 and TRBJ2-7; D remains ambiguous. V shed 5 bases and J shed 5 bases, with 10 bases lying between them. Germline assignment: CDR1 GTSNPN and CDR2 SVGIG (reference sequence). The CDR3 is 11 residues long. In nucleotides, the CDR3 is TGTGCCTGGGGACGAAGTGACGAGCAGTACTTC. Translating gives CAWGRSDEQYF.

This clone was counted a few times. This rearrangement joins TRBV6-5 to TRBJ2-1; possible D gene TRBD1, 5 bases. The V end lost 4 bases, the J end lost 0 bases, and 10 bases lay between the germline ends. There are 15 residues in the CDR3. Germline CDR1 MNHEY, CDR2 SVGAGI. DNA of the CDR3: TGTGCCAGCAGTTCCTACAGGAGCTCCTACAATGAGCAGTTCTTC. Protein: CASSSYRSSYNEQFF.

This clone was seen a handful of times. The chain recombines TRBV30 with TRBJ2-5, with TRBD2 identical over 9 bases. This CDR3 is built from 15 residues. CDR1 and CDR2 (germline): GTSNPN, SVGIG (reference sequence). V lost 1 base to trimming and J lost 2 bases; unmatched junction nucleotides: 5. In DNA, the CDR3 is TGTGCCTGGAGTGAAATAGCGGGAGCACAAGAGACCCAGTACTTC. Translated: CAWSEIAGAQETQYF.

V and J are TRBV28 and TRBJ2-3; D uncertain. Trimming shortened V by 4 bases and J by 3 bases, and 5 bases separated the two germline ends. Germline lookup yields CDR1 MDHEN and CDR2 SYDVKM. The CDR3 spans 12 residues. DNA for the CDR3: TGTGCCAGCAGTTCAAATACAGATACGCAGTATTTT. Amino acid sequence: CASSSNTDTQYF.

Only a few counts were recorded for this clone. CDR3 coding DNA: TGCGCCAGCAGCCCGGGCAGGGTGAACACAGATACGCAGTATTTT. It encodes CASSPGRVNTDTQYF. The rearrangement uses TRBV4-1 and TRBJ2-3; D may be TRBD1 (5 bases). Germline loops: CDR1 MGHRA, CDR2 YSYEKL. Trimming pared 4 bases from V and 2 bases from J, leaving 13 bases between. CDR3 length equals 15 residues.

The gene calls are TRBV7-8 and TRBJ1-1; 8 positions agree with TRBD1. Per the germline V gene, CDR1 is SGHVS and CDR2 is FQNEAQ. The CDR3 covers 14 residues. Losses at the gene ends were 3 bases for V and 1 base for J; bases not matched to a gene: 1. CDR3 region: CASSLGQANTEAFF. In DNA form, the CDR3 reads TGTGCCAGCAGCTTGGGACAGGCGAACACTGAAGCTTTCTTT.

The J gene is TRBJ2-1, the V gene TRBV29-1; TRBD1 matches 10 bases. Trimming cost V 6 bases and J 7 bases; bases outside gene matches: 12. The CDR3 totals 15 residues. Germline V gives CDR1 SQVTM, CDR2 ANQGSEA. The DNA for the CDR3 is TGCAGCGTGCCGGGACAGGGGACGGGGTTGAATGAGCAGTTCTTC. It specifies CSVPGQGTGLNEQFF.

The rearrangement uses TRBV7-8 and TRBJ2-7; D not resolved. V was pared by 5 bases and J by 9 bases, with 14 bases between. CDR1 and CDR2 from the germline V gene are SGHVS and FQNEAQ. The CDR3 sequence is 12 residues long. The CDR3 coding sequence is TGTGCCAGCAGCATGGACGGCCCCGGGCAGTACTTC. Protein product: CASSMDGPGQYF. Full variable domain (remainder filled in from reference TRBV7-8 and TRBJ2-7): GAGVSQSPRYKVAKRGQDVALRCDPISGHVSLFWYQQALGQGPEFLTYFQNEAQLDKSGLPSDRFFAERPEGSVSTLKIQRTQQEDSAVYLCASSMDGPGQYFGPGTRLTVT.

CDR3 loop: CASSLALYTDTQYF. Here the CDR3 DNA reads TGTGCCAGCAGCTTAGCCTTATACACAGATACGCAGTATTTT. This rearrangement joins TRBV11-2 to TRBJ2-3, with D uncertain. Looked up from germline, CDR1 is SGHAT and CDR2 is FQNNGV. This CDR3 is built from 14 residues. Trimming shortened V by 1 base and J by 2 bases, and 7 bases separated the two germline ends.

The chain is built from TRBV29-1 and TRBJ1-1; tentative D call: TRBD1 (6 bases). Germline lookup yields CDR1 SQVTM and CDR2 ANQGSEA. Between the trimmed V and J ends, which lost 4 bases and 0 bases, there was a span of 12 bases. This CDR3 is built from 14 residues. This chain's CDR3 is CSVGRAGVNTEAFF. Written as DNA, the CDR3 is TGCAGCGTTGGTCGTGCAGGGGTGAACACTGAAGCTTTCTTT. Together with reference TRBV29-1 and TRBJ1-1, the CDR3 gives the full variable domain: SAVISQKPSRDICQRGTSLTIQCQVDSQVTMMFWYRQQPGQSLTLIATANQGSEATYESGFVIDKFPISRPNLTFSTLTVSNMSPEDSSIYLCSVGRAGVNTEAFFGQGTRLTVV.

This clone appeared a single time. The chain has TRBV18 and TRBJ2-1, with D possibly matching TRBD2 (6 bases). V lost 4 bases, J lost 0 bases, and 16 bases lay in between. CDR3 length equals 17 residues. CDR1 and CDR2 from the germline V gene are KGHSH and LQKENI. In nucleotides, the CDR3 is TGTGCCAGCTCACTGCTGGCCGCGGGGAGCTCCTACAATGAGCAGTTCTTC. Its protein product is CASSLLAAGSSYNEQFF.

The chain has TRBV7-2 and TRBJ2-2; D is possibly TRBD1 (6 bases). The germline gives CDR1 SGHTA, CDR2 FQGNSA. The germline V and J ends were trimmed by 3 bases and 6 bases, with 8 bases remaining between them. The CDR3 is made up of 13 amino acids. CDR3 DNA sequence: TGTGCCAGCAGCTTCTCAGGGGCCGGGGAGCTGTTTTTT. Protein: CASSFSGAGELFF.

The V gene is TRBV10-3, the J gene TRBJ2-3; D is undetermined. From germline, CDR1 is ENHRY and CDR2 SYGVKD. Trimming stripped 0 bases from V and 2 bases from J, with 12 bases between. The CDR3 is made up of 16 amino acids. The CDR3 here is CAISESILRTTDTQYF. CDR3 coding DNA: TGTGCCATCAGTGAGTCGATACTACGTACCACAGATACGCAGTATTTT.

The table lists this clone with a few counts. The genes are TRBV5-1 and TRBJ1-1; D is possibly TRBD1 (5 bases). CDR1 and CDR2 (germline): SGHRS, YFSETQ. The CDR3 spans 14 residues. The V end was cut by 4 bases, the J end by 7 bases, with 17 bases between. CDR3 in DNA: TGCGCCAGCAGCAGGCGGGACCGACGGATTGAAGCTTTCTTT. Protein product: CASSRRDRRIEAFF.

This clone was seen a few times. The chain joins TRBV27 to TRBJ2-3; either TRBD1 or TRBD2 may supply D (5 bases each). Deletions cut 5 bases from V and 2 bases from J, with 14 bases between. CDR3 length: 15 residues. CDR1 and CDR2 (germline): MNHEY, SMNVEV (reference sequence). The CDR3 DNA reads as TGTGCCAGCAGTCCTCCGGGACGAGACACAGATACGCAGTATTTT. Translation gives CASSPPGRDTDTQYF.